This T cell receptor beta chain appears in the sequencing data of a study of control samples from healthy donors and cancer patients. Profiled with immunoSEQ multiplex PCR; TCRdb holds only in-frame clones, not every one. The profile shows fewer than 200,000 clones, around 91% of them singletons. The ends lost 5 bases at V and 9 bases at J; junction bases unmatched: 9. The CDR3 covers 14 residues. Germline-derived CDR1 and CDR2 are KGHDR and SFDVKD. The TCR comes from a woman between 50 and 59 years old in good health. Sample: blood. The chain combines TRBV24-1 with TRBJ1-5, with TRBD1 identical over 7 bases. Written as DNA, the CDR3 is TGTGCCACCAGTGCTAGGGGGCAGGACGGGCCCCAGCATTTT. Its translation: CATSARGQDGPQHF.